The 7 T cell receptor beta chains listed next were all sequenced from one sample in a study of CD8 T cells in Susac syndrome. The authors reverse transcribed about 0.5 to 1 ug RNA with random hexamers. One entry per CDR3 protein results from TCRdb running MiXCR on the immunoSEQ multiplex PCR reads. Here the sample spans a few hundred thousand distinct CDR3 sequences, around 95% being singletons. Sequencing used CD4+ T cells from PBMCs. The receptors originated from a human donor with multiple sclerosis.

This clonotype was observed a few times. The CDR3 DNA is TGTGCCAGCAGTTTCGGCGAAGAGACCCAGTACTTC. Translated: CASSFGEETQYF. This rearrangement joins TRBV12-3 or TRBV12-4 to TRBJ2-5; D is unclear. CDR3 length: 12 residues. The V end was cut by 3 bases, the J end by 3 bases, with 5 bases between.

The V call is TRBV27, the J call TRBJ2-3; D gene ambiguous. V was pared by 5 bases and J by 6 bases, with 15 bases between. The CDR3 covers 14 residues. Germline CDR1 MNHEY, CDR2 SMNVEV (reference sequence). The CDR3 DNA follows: TGTGCCAGCAGTACTTATGGGGTCCTCGATACGCAGTATTTT. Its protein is CASSTYGVLDTQYF.

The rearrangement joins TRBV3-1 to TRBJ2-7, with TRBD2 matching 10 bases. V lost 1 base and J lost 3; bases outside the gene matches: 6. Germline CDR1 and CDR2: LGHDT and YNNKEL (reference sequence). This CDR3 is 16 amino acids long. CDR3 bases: TGTGCCAGCAGCCAAGGGCTAGCGGGAGCTCTCTACGAGCAGTACTTC. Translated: CASSQGLAGALYEQYF.

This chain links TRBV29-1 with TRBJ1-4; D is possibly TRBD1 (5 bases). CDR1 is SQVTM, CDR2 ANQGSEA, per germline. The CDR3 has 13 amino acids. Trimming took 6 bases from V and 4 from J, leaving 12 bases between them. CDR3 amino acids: CSVLGPGNEKLFF. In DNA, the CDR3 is TGCAGCGTGTTGGGACCGGGTAATGAAAAACTGTTTTTT.

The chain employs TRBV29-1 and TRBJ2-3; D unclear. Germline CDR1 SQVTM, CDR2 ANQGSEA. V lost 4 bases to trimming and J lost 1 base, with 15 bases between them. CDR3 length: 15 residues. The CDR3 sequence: CSVGLLVKGTDTQYF. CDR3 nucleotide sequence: TGCAGCGTTGGTCTTCTCGTTAAGGGCACAGATACGCAGTATTTT.

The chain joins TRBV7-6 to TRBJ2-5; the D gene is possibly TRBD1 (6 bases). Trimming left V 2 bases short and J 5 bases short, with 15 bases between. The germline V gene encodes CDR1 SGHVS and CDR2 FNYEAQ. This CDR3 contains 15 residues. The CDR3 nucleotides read TGTGCCAGCAGCTTAAGTGGGGGCCCCTGGGAGACCCAGTACTTC. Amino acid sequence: CASSLSGGPWETQYF.

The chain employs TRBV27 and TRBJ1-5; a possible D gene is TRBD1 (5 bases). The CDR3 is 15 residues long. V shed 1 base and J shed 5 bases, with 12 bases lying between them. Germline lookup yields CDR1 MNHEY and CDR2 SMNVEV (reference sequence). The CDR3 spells CASSLFRDRYQPQHF. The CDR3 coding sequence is TGTGCCAGCAGTTTATTCCGGGACCGTTATCAGCCCCAGCATTTT.